This T cell receptor (beta chain) comes out of a study of early stage breast cancer tumors. At the level of the study: Samples were sequenced at approximately 10-fold average coverage.

Broader study findings: Blood repertoires resembled normal breast more than tumor.

As for this clone: Its matching antigen is unknown.

TCRdb's copy holds only in-frame clones and misses some; the assay was immunoSEQ multiplex PCR. The sample lists around 40,000 clones, approximately 69% occurring once. The sequence was collected from a person aged 55-75 years with breast cancer. The specimen was blood.

CDR3 amino acids: CASSSPPAGETQYF. The CDR3 DNA reads as TGTGCCAGCAGCTCCCCTCCAGCAGGAGAGACCCAGTACTTC. The chain joins TRBV7-9 to TRBJ2-5; no clear D. Trimming stripped 4 bases from V and 4 bases from J, with 13 bases between. Germline V lookup: CDR1 SEHNR, CDR2 FQNEAQ (reference sequence). CDR3 length equals 14 residues.